This T cell receptor beta chain was profiled in a study of identical twins. Whole-study findings and limits: Among monozygotic twins, out-of-frame TCR alpha sharing exceeded what models predicted.

A universal primer site was created by template switching, with the cDNA bearing unique molecular identifiers. One entry per CDR3 protein results from TCRdb running MiXCR on the 5' RACE reads. The sample includes 1.5 million to 2 million distinct CDR3 sequences, around 33% of them seen just once. In regard to this clonotype: Its antigen is unknown.

The source material was cord blood. This clonotype originated in a newborn girl in good health.

In nucleotides, the CDR3 is TGTGCCAGCAGCTTAAGTCGCGGGGGGGCCTACGAGCAGTACTTC. This sequence encodes CASSLSRGGAYEQYF. The gene calls are TRBV7-2 and TRBJ2-7; 9 bases are shared with TRBD2. With V trimmed by 2 bases and J by 2 bases, 4 bases remained unmatched. From germline, CDR1 is SGHTA and CDR2 FQGNSA. CDR3 length: 15 residues.